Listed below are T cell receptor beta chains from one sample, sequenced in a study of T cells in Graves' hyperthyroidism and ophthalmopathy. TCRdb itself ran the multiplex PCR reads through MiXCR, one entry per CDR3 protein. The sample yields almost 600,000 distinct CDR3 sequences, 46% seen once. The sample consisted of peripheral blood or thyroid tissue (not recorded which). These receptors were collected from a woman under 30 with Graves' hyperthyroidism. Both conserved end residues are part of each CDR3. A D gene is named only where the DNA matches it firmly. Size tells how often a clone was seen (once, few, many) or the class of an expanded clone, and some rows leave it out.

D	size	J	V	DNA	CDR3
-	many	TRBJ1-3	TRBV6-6	TGTGCCAGCCAAGGGACGCAACCTGTAGCTGGAAACACCATATATTTT	CASQGTQPVAGNTIYF
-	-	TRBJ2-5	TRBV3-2	TGTGCCAGCAGCCAACTGAATGGGACTAGCGGCAGAAAAGAGACCCAGTACTTC	CASSQLNGTSGRKETQYF
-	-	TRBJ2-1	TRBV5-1	TGCGCCAGCAGCTTCTCGGGAAGAAGGGACAATGAGCAGTTCTTC	CASSFSGRRDNEQFF
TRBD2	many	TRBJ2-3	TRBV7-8	TGTGCCAGCAGCTTAGAAGGGACTAGCGGTCTTGATACGCAGTATTTT	CASSLEGTSGLDTQYF
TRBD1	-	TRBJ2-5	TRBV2	TGTGCCAGCTCCCTCGTACAGGGGGCTCAGGAGACCCAGTACTTC	CASSLVQGAQETQYF
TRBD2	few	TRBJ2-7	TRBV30	TGTGCCTGGAGTGACCTAGGACTAGACTCCTACGAGCAGTACTTC	CAWSDLGLDSYEQYF
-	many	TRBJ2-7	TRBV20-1	TGCAGTGCTTTGAATTTGAGGGTGACCTCCTACGAGCAGTACTTC	CSALNLRVTSYEQYF
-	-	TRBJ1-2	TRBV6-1	TGTGCCAGTAGTGGACTGCACCCTAACTATGGCTACACCTTC	CASSGLHPNYGYTF
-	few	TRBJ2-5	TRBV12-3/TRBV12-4	TGTGCCAGCACCGATCACGGGGCAGGACAAGAGACCCAGTACTTC	CASTDHGAGQETQYF
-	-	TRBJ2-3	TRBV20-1	TGCAGTGCTAGGCCGACGACAGATACGCAGTATTTT	CSARPTTDTQYF
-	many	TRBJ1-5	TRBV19	TGTGCCAGTAGTCCCAGGGCGGGTGGCAATCAGCCCCAGCATTTT	CASSPRAGGNQPQHF
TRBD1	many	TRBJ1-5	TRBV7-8	TGTGCCAGCAGCTTAGCGGACAGGAATCAGCCCCAGCATTTT	CASSLADRNQPQHF
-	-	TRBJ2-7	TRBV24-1	TGTGCCACCAGTGACCTGGACGGCTACGAGCAGTACTTC	CATSDLDGYEQYF
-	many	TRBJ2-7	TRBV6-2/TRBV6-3	TGTGCCAGCAGTCAAGCGGCTGTCTCCTACGAGCAGTACTTC	CASSQAAVSYEQYF
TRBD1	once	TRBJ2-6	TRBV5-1	TGCGCCAGCAGCCCACAGGGGGTTGGGGCCAACGTCCTGACTTTC	CASSPQGVGANVLTF
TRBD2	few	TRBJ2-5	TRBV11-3	TGTGCCAGCAGCTTGCGGAGACTAGCGGGTGATGTCAGAGAAGAGACCCAGTACTTC	CASSLRRLAGDVREETQYF
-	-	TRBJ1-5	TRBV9	TGTGCCAGCAGCGTAGAGTCAGGGTGGCCAGGCGATTACGAGCAGCCCCAGCATTTT	CASSVESGWPGDYEQPQHF
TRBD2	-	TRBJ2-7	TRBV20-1	TGCAGTGCAGCGGGGGGTGTCTATGGCTACGAGCAGTACTTC	CSAAGGVYGYEQYF
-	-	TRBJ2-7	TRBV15	TGTGCCACCAGCAGAGCCGGGACCAACAGTTACGAGCAGTACTTC	CATSRAGTNSYEQYF
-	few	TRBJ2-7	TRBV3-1	TGTGCCAGCAGCCAAGAAGGGGGGCTCTACGAGCAGTACTTC	CASSQEGGLYEQYF
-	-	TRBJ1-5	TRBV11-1	TGTGCCAGCAGCCAGAATGCAGGTAGCAATCAGCCCCAGCATTTT	CASSQNAGSNQPQHF
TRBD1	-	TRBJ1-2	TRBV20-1	TGCAGTGCTAGGGACAGGGCCAGCGGTGGCTACACCTTC	CSARDRASGGYTF
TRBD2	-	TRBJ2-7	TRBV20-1	TGCAGTGCTAGAGAGGTTAGCGGGAACGAGCAGTACTTC	CSAREVSGNEQYF
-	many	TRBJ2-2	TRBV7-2	TGTGCCAGCAGCAAATCTGGAGCCTTCACCGGGGAGCTGTTTTTT	CASSKSGAFTGELFF
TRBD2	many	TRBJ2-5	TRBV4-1	TGCGCCAGCAGCCAAGTGGCTAGCGGGAGGGGAGAGACCCAGTACTTC	CASSQVASGRGETQYF
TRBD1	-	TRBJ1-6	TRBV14	TGTGCCAGCAGCCATGCTGAGGACAGGGGTACACCCCTCCACTTT	CASSHAEDRGTPLHF
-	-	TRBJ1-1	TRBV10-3	TGTGCCATCAGTGAGTCGAGCCGAGGGGGGTACGCTTTCTTT	CAISESSRGGYAFF
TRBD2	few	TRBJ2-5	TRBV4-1	TGCGCCAGCAGCCCCCTTAGAAGGCTAGCGGGAGAGACCCAGTACTTC	CASSPLRRLAGETQYF
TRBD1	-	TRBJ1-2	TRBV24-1	TGTGCTAGAACCTGGACAGGGGGCGACTATGGCTACACCTTC	CARTWTGGDYGYTF
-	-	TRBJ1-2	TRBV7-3	TGTGCCAGCAGCTGCTTGCCGGGGGGCGGCTACACCTTC	CASSCLPGGGYTF
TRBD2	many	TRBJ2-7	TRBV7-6	TGTGCCAGCAGCGCCAGACTAGCGGGAGGACTAGATGAGCAGTACTTC	CASSARLAGGLDEQYF
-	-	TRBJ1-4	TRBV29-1	TGCAGCGTTGTTTCGGGGGCCTTTAATGAAAAACTGTTTTTT	CSVVSGAFNEKLFF